What follows are 5 T cell receptor beta chains derived from one specimen sequenced in a study of T cells in Graves' hyperthyroidism and ophthalmopathy. RNA transcripts were the template for amplifying TCR beta CDR3 regions. Using the HTBI primer set, a first-round RT-PCR was run on the TCR CDR3. Using its own MiXCR run on the multiplex PCR reads, TCRdb lists one record per CDR3 protein. The sample comprises about 740,000 distinct CDR3 sequences, 14% of which are singletons, and 10% rests with the top ten. Sequenced material: blood. These receptors were taken from a woman aged 18-30 years with Graves' hyperthyroidism.

There are many counts of this clonotype. The chain links TRBV7-2 to TRBJ2-7; 7 bases match TRBD2. This CDR3 has 16 residues. The germline CDR1 and CDR2 sequences are SGHTA and FQGNSA. J lost 2 bases, V lost 0 bases, and 7 bases had no gene match. CDR3 amino acids: CASSLAGGTKTYEQYF. The CDR3 DNA reads as TGTGCCAGCAGCTTAGCGGGGGGGACTAAAACCTACGAGCAGTACTTC.

This clonotype has ten or more counts. For the CDR3, the DNA is TGTGCCAGCAGTTATACGGGCACCGTCAATCAGCCCCAGCATTTT. It specifies CASSYTGTVNQPQHF. The chain employs TRBV6-1 and TRBJ1-5; D unresolved. Germline lookup yields CDR1 MNHNS and CDR2 SASEGT. Trimming took off 5 bases at V and 3 bases at J, with 14 bases between the two ends. The CDR3 has 15 amino acids.

This clonotype was recorded many times. This rearrangement joins TRBV12-3 or TRBV12-4 to TRBJ1-1; D unresolved. V was clipped by 3 bases and J by 2 bases, with 10 bases between them. CDR3 size: 14 residues. CDR3 amino acids: CASSFSGSNTEAFF. For the CDR3, the DNA is TGTGCCAGCAGTTTTTCGGGGAGCAACACTGAAGCTTTCTTT.

This clonotype was seen a few times. The chain is built from TRBV4-3 and TRBJ1-3; no clear D gene. This CDR3 has 16 amino acids. Germline-derived CDR1 and CDR2 are LGHNA and YSLEER. V lost 0 bases to trimming and J lost 4 bases, with 13 bases between them. CDR3 amino acids: CASSQDSEGMGNTIYF. The DNA for the CDR3 is TGCGCCAGCAGCCAAGATAGCGAGGGTATGGGAAACACCATATATTTT.

This clonotype was recorded at least ten times. The chain carries TRBV7-2 and TRBJ2-5, with 8 bases matching TRBD2. The trim removed 4 bases at V and 4 bases at J, leaving 2 bases unmatched. The V gene's germline CDR1 is SGHTA and CDR2 FQGNSA. The CDR3 totals 13 residues. The CDR3 is CASSSGTRETQYF. The CDR3 nucleotides read TGTGCCAGCAGCTCCGGGACTAGAGAGACCCAGTACTTC. Looking up the rest from reference TRBV7-2 and TRBJ2-5 gives the full variable domain: GAGVSQSPSNKVTEKGKDVELRCDPISGHTALYWYRQSLGQGLEFLIYFQGNSAPDKSGLPSDRFSAERTGGSVSTLTIQRTQQEDSAVYLCASSSGTRETQYFGPGTRLLVL.